This TCR beta chain was captured in a study of blood T cell repertoires in COVID-19. Study-level information: Acute-phase and convalescent COVID-19 samples originated in the United States, Italy and Spain. T cells, B-cell-depleted T cells, or PBMCs provided the cDNA or gDNA that served as material.

Per the authors' pipeline: By means of reference gene primer amplification, nucleated cell counts were estimated. TCRdb's copy holds only in-frame clones and misses some; the assay was immunoSEQ multiplex PCR. V and J calls and clone size follow that table, whereas D and trimming were derived from the DNA. The repertoire holds some 96,000 clones, with 70% to 90% as singletons. Sequencing used peripheral blood. This TCR derives from a human donor in a cohort sampled during active COVID-19.

The CDR3 protein is CASSSPRVHYNEQFF. The DNA for the CDR3 is TGTGCCAGCAGCTCACCCAGGGTACACTACAATGAGCAGTTCTTC. V gene TRBV7-2 combines with J gene TRBJ2-1, with D perhaps matching TRBD1 (5 bases). Germline CDR1 SGHTA, CDR2 FQGNSA. The CDR3 extends over 15 amino acids. Deletions cut 4 bases from V and 3 bases from J, with 13 bases between. Full variable domain (remainder filled in from reference TRBV7-2 and TRBJ2-1): GAGVSQSPSNKVTEKGKDVELRCDPISGHTALYWYRQSLGQGLEFLIYFQGNSAPDKSGLPSDRFSAERTGGSVSTLTIQRTQQEDSAVYLCASSSPRVHYNEQFFGPGTRLTVL.